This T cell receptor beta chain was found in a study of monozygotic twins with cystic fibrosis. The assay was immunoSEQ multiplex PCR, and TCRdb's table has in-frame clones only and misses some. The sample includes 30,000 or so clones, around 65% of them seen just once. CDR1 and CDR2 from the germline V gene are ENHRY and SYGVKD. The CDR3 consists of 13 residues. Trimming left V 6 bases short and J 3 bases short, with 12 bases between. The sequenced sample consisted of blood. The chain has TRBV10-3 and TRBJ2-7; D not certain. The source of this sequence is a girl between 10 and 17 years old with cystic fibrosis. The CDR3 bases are TGTGCCATCAGCTCTGAAGAGCGCTACGAGCAGTACTTC. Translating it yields CAISSEERYEQYF.